Below, 11 T cell receptor beta chains from the same sample are listed, as sequenced in a study of blood T cell repertoires in COVID-19. TCRdb's copy holds only in-frame clones and misses some; the assay was immunoSEQ multiplex PCR. Of about 99,000 clones listed, roughly 90% are singletons. The sequenced material came from peripheral blood. These receptors came from a woman older than 75 in a cohort sampled during active COVID-19.

The genes are TRBV29-1 and TRBJ1-1; no clear D. The V end lost 5 bases, the J end lost 4 bases, and 17 bases lay between the germline ends. The length of the CDR3 is 14 residues. Germline V gene lookup returns CDR1 SQVTM and CDR2 ANQGSEA. The CDR3 reads CSVPPRPQATEAFF. The CDR3 coding sequence is TGCAGCGTTCCCCCCAGGCCTCAAGCCACTGAAGCTTTCTTT. Drawing the rest from reference TRBV29-1 and TRBJ1-1, the complete variable domain is SAVISQKPSRDICQRGTSLTIQCQVDSQVTMMFWYRQQPGQSLTLIATANQGSEATYESGFVIDKFPISRPNLTFSTLTVSNMSPEDSSIYLCSVPPRPQATEAFFGQGTRLTVV.

The V and J genes are TRBV16 and TRBJ1-5; maybe TRBD1 (6 bases). Between the trimmed V and J ends, which lost 4 bases and 6 bases, there was a span of 22 bases. Germline V CDR1 and CDR2: KGHSY, FQNENV. CDR3 size: 17 residues. This CDR3 reads CASSPGGGLSSGQPQHF. Written as DNA, the CDR3 is TGTGCCAGCAGCCCTGGGGGGGGGCTCTCTTCGGGTCAGCCCCAGCATTTT.

The chain recombines TRBV14 with TRBJ2-1; 7 bases line up with TRBD2. Germline CDR1 reads SGHDN; CDR2 reads FVKESK. This CDR3 spans 13 amino acids. J gave up 8 bases and V 5 bases, and 6 bases lay outside the gene matches. The CDR3 DNA reads as TGTGCCAGCAGCGTGACTAGCATCCATGAGCAGTTCTTC. It translates to CASSVTSIHEQFF.

The rearrangement uses TRBV25-1 and TRBJ2-2; TRBD1 matches at 8 bases. The CDR3 has 15 residues. V dropped 7 bases and J dropped 1; count of bases not matched to a gene: 5. CDR1 MGHDK and CDR2 SYGVNS come from the germline V gene. In DNA form, the CDR3 reads TGTGCCAGCACTCCAGGGACAGGGAACACCGGGGAGCTGTTTTTT. This translates into CASTPGTGNTGELFF. Full variable domain (missing parts from reference TRBV25-1 and TRBJ2-2): EADIYQTPRYLVIGTGKKITLECSQTMGHDKMYWYQQDPGMELHLIHYSYGVNSTEKGDLSSESTVSRIRTEHFPLTLESARPSHTSQYLCASTPGTGNTGELFFGEGSRLTVL.

This sequence joins TRBV12-3 or TRBV12-4 and TRBJ1-2, with TRBD1 identical over 8 bases. The length of the CDR3 is 13 residues. V lost 6 bases and J lost 7; bases outside the gene matches: 7. The CDR3 DNA reads as TGTGCCAGCAGATTGGGACAGGAGGGTGGCTACACCTTC. Amino acids: CASRLGQEGGYTF.

The sample holds a few counts of this clone. The rearrangement uses TRBV24-1 and TRBJ1-2; tentative D call: TRBD1 (6 bases). The length of the CDR3 is 14 residues. Germline V gives CDR1 KGHDR, CDR2 SFDVKD. The germline V and J ends were trimmed by 11 bases and 8 bases, with 23 bases remaining between them. CDR3 sequence reads: CAIVRDKNLWGYTF. The DNA for the CDR3 is TGTGCCATCGTCCGGGACAAAAACCTCTGGGGCTACACCTTC.

The genes are TRBV19 and TRBJ1-1; D call uncertain. This CDR3 is built from 11 residues. V was clipped by 7 bases and J by 4 bases, with 7 bases between them. CDR1 and CDR2 from the germline V gene are LNHDA and SQIVND (reference sequence). CDR3 loop: CASIESTEAFF. In DNA form, the CDR3 reads TGTGCCAGTATCGAGTCCACTGAAGCTTTCTTT.

This clone was found once. The chain has TRBV4-1 and TRBJ1-1; no definite D call. Germline loops: CDR1 MGHRA, CDR2 YSYEKL. This CDR3 spans 16 amino acids. V lost 0 bases and J 0 bases, leaving 11 bases between the germline ends. The CDR3 sequence: CASSQDLRRLNTEAFF. As DNA, the CDR3 is TGCGCCAGCAGCCAAGATCTTCGCAGGCTGAACACTGAAGCTTTCTTT.

The gene calls are TRBV27 and TRBJ1-2; D is perhaps TRBD1 (6 bases). The CDR3 is 16 residues long. Germline CDR1 reads MNHEY; CDR2 reads SMNVEV (reference sequence). V lost 0 bases, J lost 7 bases, and 18 bases lay in between. The CDR3, as DNA: TGTGCCAGCAGTTTATCTCGACAGGCGTTAAGTTCTGGCTACACCTTC. It translates to CASSLSRQALSSGYTF.

The chain uses TRBV5-4 and TRBJ1-2, with D tentatively TRBD1 (5 bases). The CDR3 is 16 amino acids. Trimming cost V 0 bases and J 0 bases, with 12 bases left between them. Germline V gene sequence: CDR1 SGHNT, CDR2 YYREEE (reference sequence). The CDR3 coding sequence is TGTGCCAGCAGCTTGGGACAGCAACTCGCTAACTATGGCTACACCTTC. This gives the protein CASSLGQQLANYGYTF.

The J gene is TRBJ1-5, the V gene TRBV27; D is possibly TRBD1 (5 bases). CDR3 length equals 14 residues. Trimming took off 10 bases at V and 3 bases at J, with 16 bases between the two ends. Germline V gene sequence: CDR1 MNHEY, CDR2 SMNVEV (reference sequence). CDR3 bases: TGTGCCACCCGGGCCGGCAGGGTCAATCAGCCCCAGCATTTT. It encodes CATRAGRVNQPQHF.